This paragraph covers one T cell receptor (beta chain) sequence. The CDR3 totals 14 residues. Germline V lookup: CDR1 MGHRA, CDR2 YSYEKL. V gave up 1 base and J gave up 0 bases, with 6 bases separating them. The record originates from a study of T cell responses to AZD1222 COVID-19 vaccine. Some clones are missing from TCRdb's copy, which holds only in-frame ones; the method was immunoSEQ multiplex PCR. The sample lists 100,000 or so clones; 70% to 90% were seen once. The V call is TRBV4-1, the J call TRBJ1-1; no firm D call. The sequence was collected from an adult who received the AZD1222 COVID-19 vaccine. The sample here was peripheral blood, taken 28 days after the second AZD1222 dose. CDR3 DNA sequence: TGCGCCAGCAGCCAAGGGGGAGTGAACACTGAAGCTTTCTTT. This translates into CASSQGGVNTEAFF.